Following are 31 T cell receptor beta chains from one sample sequenced in a study of T cells in Graves' hyperthyroidism and ophthalmopathy. Amplified TCR beta CDR3 regions derived from RNA transcripts. The TCR CDR3 first-round RT-PCR relied on the HTBI primer set. MiXCR, run by TCRdb on the multiplex PCR reads, gives a single entry per CDR3 protein. The repertoire includes hundreds of thousands of distinct CDR3 sequences, about 14% of them detected once, and approximately 12% sits in the top ten. The sample consisted of blood. Receptors originate from a woman aged 50 to 60 with Graves' ophthalmopathy.

The chain joins TRBV11-2 to TRBJ2-3; no reliable D call. V was pared by 5 bases and J by 0 bases, with 15 bases between. Germline CDR1 and CDR2: SGHAT and FQNNGV. The CDR3 spans 16 residues. CDR3 protein: CASSVQRVSSTDTQYF. The DNA of the CDR3 is TGTGCCAGCAGCGTTCAACGGGTCTCTAGCACAGATACGCAGTATTTT.

This clonotype was seen repeatedly, ten times or more. J is TRBJ2-5 and V is TRBV11-2; possibly TRBD2 for D (6 bases). The CDR3 loop spans 13 amino acids. The V end was cut by 6 bases, the J end by 3 bases, with 11 bases between. Germline V lookup: CDR1 SGHAT, CDR2 FQNNGV. The CDR3 is CASREGLEETQYF. CDR3 in DNA: TGTGCCAGCAGGGAGGGACTGGAAGAGACCCAGTACTTC. The full variable domain, in which reference TRBV11-2 and TRBJ2-5 provide the parts outside the CDR3, is EAGVAQSPRYKIIEKRQSVAFWCNPISGHATLYWYQQILGQGPKLLIQFQNNGVVDDSQLPKDRFSAERLKGVDSTLKIQPAKLEDSAVYLCASREGLEETQYFGPGTRLLVL.

The rearrangement joins TRBV5-1 to TRBJ2-3; the D gene is possibly TRBD1 (7 bases). Germline V CDR1 and CDR2: SGHRS, YFSETQ. The CDR3 runs 17 residues. V gave up 3 bases and J gave up 2 bases, with 19 bases separating them. The CDR3 DNA follows: TGCGCCAGCAGCTGGAGGGCGACAGGGCGACCCACAGATACGCAGTATTTT. Its translation: CASSWRATGRPTDTQYF.

This clonotype was seen repeatedly, ten times or more. V is TRBV5-1 and J is TRBJ2-1; 9 positions match TRBD2. Unmatched junction bases numbered 10, after V lost 0 bases and J lost 9 bases. Germline V gives CDR1 SGHRS, CDR2 YFSETQ. The CDR3 has 16 amino acids. The CDR3 reads CASSLAVAGATGEQFF. CDR3 nucleotides: TGCGCCAGCAGCTTGGCGGTAGCGGGAGCAACGGGTGAGCAGTTCTTC.

The chain carries TRBV25-1 and TRBJ2-3; D is perhaps TRBD1 (6 bases). CDR1 and CDR2 from the germline V gene are MGHDK and SYGVNS. This CDR3 has 14 residues. The V and J ends lost 6 bases and 6 bases respectively, with 16 bases between them. In nucleotides, the CDR3 is TGTGCCAGCAGGGTGGGGGCAGACAGGGATACGCAGTATTTT. Translation gives CASRVGADRDTQYF.

V usage is TRBV19 and J usage is TRBJ2-7, with 7 bases fitting TRBD2. The CDR3 runs 15 residues. Germline-derived CDR1 and CDR2 are LNHDA and SQIVND (reference sequence). V lost 5 bases and J lost 3; bases outside the gene matches: 10. CDR3: CASSGGLERSYEQYF. The CDR3 DNA sequence: TGTGCCAGTAGTGGAGGACTAGAGAGGAGCTACGAGCAGTACTTC.

V gene TRBV6-2 or TRBV6-3 combines with J gene TRBJ2-2; 9 bases are shared with TRBD2. The CDR3 loop spans 17 amino acids. The V gene's germline CDR1 is MNHEY and CDR2 SVGEGT. Unmatched junction bases numbered 12, after V lost 5 bases and J lost 5 bases. The CDR3 protein is CASSSPRIAGDTGELFF. The CDR3, as DNA: TGTGCCAGCAGTAGTCCCCGGATAGCGGGAGATACCGGGGAGCTGTTTTTT.

This clonotype was detected only a few times. The V call is TRBV6-1, the J call TRBJ2-6; TRBD2 matches 10 bases. The CDR3 consists of 16 residues. CDR1 is MNHNS, CDR2 SASEGT, per germline. The ends lost 7 bases at V and 7 bases at J; junction bases unmatched: 10. Here the CDR3 reads CASTDPSGRSANVLTF. The CDR3, as DNA: TGTGCCAGCACCGACCCTAGCGGGAGATCAGCCAACGTCCTGACTTTC.

The V gene is TRBV20-1, the J gene TRBJ2-1, with 7 positions matching TRBD2. The CDR3 runs to 13 residues. CDR1 and CDR2 from the germline V gene are DFQATT and SNEGSKA (reference sequence). The V gene end was trimmed by 0 bases and the J gene end by 15 bases; junction bases not matched to a gene: 11. CDR3 nucleotides: TGCAGTGCTAGAGATATGGTTGGCGGGAGCTCGTTCTTC. The encoded protein is CSARDMVGGSSFF.

The CDR3 nucleotides read TGCGCCAGCAGCCAGGGACTAGACTACAATGAGCAGTTCTTC. Its translation: CASSQGLDYNEQFF. The chain carries TRBV4-1 and TRBJ2-1, with TRBD2 matching 8 bases. The CDR3 runs to 14 residues. The germline CDR1 and CDR2 sequences are MGHRA and YSYEKL. The V segment lost 3 bases and the J segment 3 bases; nucleotides outside the gene matches: 1.

This clonotype was seen only a few times. The chain links TRBV4-3 to TRBJ1-5; possibly TRBD1 for D (6 bases). CDR3 length: 15 residues. Germline CDR1 and CDR2: LGHNA and YSLEER. V dropped 0 bases and J dropped 6 bases, with 12 bases sitting between them. For the CDR3, the DNA is TGCGCCAGCAGCCAAGATTGGACAGTGAGTCAGCCCCAGCATTTT. Its translation is CASSQDWTVSQPQHF.

Points on this clonotype: One end of the junction does not line up with germline, which may come from a read error. The V and J genes are TRBV11-2 and TRBJ2-1; the match to TRBD2 covers 11 bases. Germline lookup yields CDR1 SGHAT and CDR2 FQNNGV. The CDR3 is 17 amino acids. CDR3 sequence: CASSSLGLAESCNEQFF. The CDR3, as DNA: TGTGCCAGCAGCTCGCTGGGACTAGCGGAATCCTGCAATGAGCAGTTCTTC.

This clonotype was counted at least ten times. The rearrangement joins TRBV6-2 or TRBV6-3 to TRBJ1-5, with 8 bases aligning to TRBD1. The V and J ends lost 4 bases and 4 bases, in that order; junction bases with no gene match: 6. The V gene's germline CDR1 is MNHEY and CDR2 SVGEGT. This CDR3 is built from 15 residues. This CDR3 reads CASSSLGQGNQPQHF. CDR3 nucleotide sequence: TGTGCCAGCAGTTCTCTAGGACAGGGAAATCAGCCCCAGCATTTT.

The genes are TRBV6-2 or TRBV6-3 and TRBJ2-3; D is possibly TRBD2 (5 bases). This CDR3 is 16 amino acids long. Trimming shortened V by 5 bases and J by 0 bases, and 15 bases separated the two germline ends. Germline values: CDR1 MNHEY, CDR2 SVGEGT. For the CDR3, the DNA is TGTGCCAGCAGTAGACGAGGGCTTACTAGCACAGATACGCAGTATTTT. This translates into CASSRRGLTSTDTQYF.

This sequence joins TRBV20-1 and TRBJ1-2; the D gene is possibly TRBD1 (5 bases). Germline V gene lookup returns CDR1 DFQATT and CDR2 SNEGSKA (reference sequence). The CDR3 runs 17 residues. With 0 bases removed from V and 0 bases from J, the gap between germline ends came to 17 bases. The CDR3 region has the DNA TGCAGTGCTAGAGAACTCAGCTGGGACGGCCCTAACTATGGCTACACCTTC. Its protein is CSARELSWDGPNYGYTF.

This clonotype was counted once. The chain combines TRBV12-3 or TRBV12-4 with TRBJ1-4; unclear D gene. The CDR3 extends over 13 amino acids. The V gene lost 3 bases and the J gene lost 5 bases, with 7 bases spanning the gap. In nucleotides, the CDR3 is TGTGCCAGCAGTTTTAGTGGAAATGAAAAACTGTTTTTT. Protein sequence: CASSFSGNEKLFF.

This clonotype was observed a few times. The CDR3 loop reads CAWTKGLATDYEQYF. The CDR3 nucleotides are TGTGCCTGGACCAAGGGACTAGCGACAGATTACGAGCAGTACTTC. This chain links TRBV30 with TRBJ2-7; TRBD2 aligns across 10 bases. This CDR3 comprises 15 residues. The V and J ends lost 4 bases and 4 bases, in that order; junction bases with no gene match: 10. Germline CDR1 reads GTSNPN; CDR2 reads SVGIG (reference sequence).

This clonotype was seen only a few times. The genes are TRBV27 and TRBJ2-1; 13 bases are a match to TRBD2. Unmatched junction bases numbered 5, after V lost 5 bases and J lost 7 bases. Germline loops: CDR1 MNHEY, CDR2 SMNVEV (reference sequence). The CDR3 contains 15 residues. CDR3 region: CASSLGLAGFNEQFF. The CDR3 coding sequence is TGTGCCAGCAGTCTGGGACTAGCGGGATTTAATGAGCAGTTCTTC.

This clonotype occurred a few times. A much larger clone lies a single base off, so this may be a read error. The V and J genes are TRBV20-1 and TRBJ1-2, with TRBD1 matching 10 bases. CDR1 is DFQATT and CDR2 is SNEGSKA in the germline V gene (reference sequence). V gave up 6 bases and J gave up 8 bases; unmatched junction bases: 6. There are 12 residues in the CDR3. CDR3 in DNA: TGCAGTGCAAGACAGGGGGCGCAGGGCTACACCTTC. Translation: CSARQGAQGYTF.

In this sample, this clonotype turned up many times. The chain couples TRBV13 to TRBJ2-7, with 9 nucleotides matching TRBD2. There are 18 residues in the CDR3. Unmatched junction bases numbered 10, after V lost 1 base and J lost 0 bases. From germline, CDR1 is PRHDT and CDR2 FYEKMQ (reference sequence). The chain's CDR3 is CASSLVFGAGGYSYEQYF. The CDR3 DNA sequence: TGTGCCAGCAGCTTAGTTTTTGGCGCGGGAGGGTACTCCTACGAGCAGTACTTC.

This clonotype has ten or more counts. V and J are TRBV2 and TRBJ2-7; a weak D match, TRBD2 (5 bases). The germline gives CDR1 SNHLY, CDR2 FYNNEI. Trimming cost V 6 bases and J 6 bases, with 15 bases left between them. The CDR3 runs 13 residues. The CDR3 region has the DNA TGTGCCAGCAGCCGGGATATGGCGGGCGAGCAGTACTTC. Protein: CASSRDMAGEQYF.

V is TRBV20-1 and J is TRBJ1-6, with 7 positions matching TRBD1. Looked up from germline, CDR1 is DFQATT and CDR2 is SNEGSKA (reference sequence). The CDR3 is 14 amino acids. The trim removed 3 bases at V and 6 bases at J, leaving 5 bases unmatched. CDR3 in amino acids: CSASLNRGNSPLHF. The CDR3 nucleotides are TGCAGTGCTAGTCTGAACAGGGGTAATTCACCCCTCCACTTT.

The chain employs TRBV7-9 and TRBJ2-2; D remains ambiguous. The germline V gene has CDR1 SEHNR and CDR2 FQNEAQ (reference sequence). Deletions cut 5 bases from V and 2 bases from J, with 18 bases between. The CDR3 is 17 amino acids. The CDR3 bases are TGTGCCAGCAGCCCGGATAGGACGGTGTTCAACACCGGGGAGCTGTTTTTT. Its translation: CASSPDRTVFNTGELFF. Full variable domain (outside the CDR3, taken from reference TRBV7-9 and TRBJ2-2): DTGVSQNPRHKITKRGQNVTFRCDPISEHNRLYWYRQTLGQGPEFLTYFQNEAQLEKSRLLSDRFSAERPKGSFSTLEIQRTEQGDSAMYLCASSPDRTVFNTGELFFGEGSRLTVL.

This clonotype was found many times. The chain recombines TRBV12-3 or TRBV12-4 with TRBJ2-7; TRBD2 agrees at 9 bases. The CDR3 runs 14 residues. Trimming at V came to 2 bases and at J to 6 bases, leaving 5 bases not matched to a gene. The CDR3 DNA is TGTGCCAGCAGTTTACTTAGCGGGAGCGGCGAGCAGTACTTC. This sequence encodes CASSLLSGSGEQYF.

About this clonotype itself: This may arise from a read error, as a much more abundant clone is one base away. The chain has TRBV14 and TRBJ1-5, with 8 nucleotides matching TRBD1. This CDR3 region has 14 residues. Trimming removed 4 bases from V and 4 bases from J; junction bases left unmatched: 3. Germline CDR1 SGHDN, CDR2 FVKESK. The CDR3 here is CASSRTGINQPQHF. The CDR3 nucleotides read TGTGCCAGCAGCCGGACAGGGATTAATCAGCCCCAGCATTTT.

In its sample, this clonotype was seen a few times. The DNA for the CDR3 is TGTGCCAGCCTGAAGACGGGACAGAGGAACACTGAAGCTTTCTTT. Amino acid sequence: CASLKTGQRNTEAFF. The V gene is TRBV2, the J gene TRBJ1-1, with 7 bases lining up with TRBD1. The CDR3 has 15 amino acids. Unmatched junction bases numbered 10, after V lost 8 bases and J lost 1 base. CDR1 SNHLY and CDR2 FYNNEI come from the germline V gene.

This clonotype was seen ten or more times. This rearrangement joins TRBV27 to TRBJ1-2; D not certain. V lost 5 bases to trimming and J lost 3 bases, with 13 bases between them. Germline-derived CDR1 and CDR2 are MNHEY and SMNVEV (reference sequence). This CDR3 region has 14 residues. CDR3 coding DNA: TGTGCCAGCAGTCCTCAATGGACTGACTATGGCTACACCTTC. Protein sequence: CASSPQWTDYGYTF.

This clonotype came up many times. The chain employs TRBV7-3 and TRBJ2-5; 8 bases are a match to TRBD2. The germline V gene has CDR1 SGHTA and CDR2 FQGTGA. V lost 5 bases and J lost 5; bases outside the gene matches: 7. The CDR3 covers 14 residues. CDR3 nucleotides: TGTGCCAGCAGCGTAGCGGGACGCGGGGAGACCCAGTACTTC. Its protein product is CASSVAGRGETQYF.

This clonotype was found many times. The gene calls are TRBV6-2 or TRBV6-3 and TRBJ1-5; D is unresolved. The V and J ends lost 4 bases and 1 base respectively, with 8 bases between them. Germline CDR1 reads MNHEY; CDR2 reads SVGEGT. The CDR3 sequence is 14 residues long. This CDR3 is CASSLGLSNQPQHF. In DNA form, the CDR3 reads TGTGCCAGCAGTTTGGGGTTGAGCAATCAGCCCCAGCATTTT.

This clonotype occurred many times. This chain links TRBV20-1 with TRBJ2-2; tentatively, D is TRBD2 (5 bases). From germline, CDR1 is DFQATT and CDR2 SNEGSKA (reference sequence). The CDR3 totals 14 residues. Trimming took 3 bases from V and 2 from J, leaving 10 bases between them. The CDR3 sequence: CSASQRLNTGELFF. In DNA form, the CDR3 reads TGCAGTGCTAGCCAGCGGCTAAACACCGGGGAGCTGTTTTTT.

V and J are TRBV2 and TRBJ1-2; no clear D gene. Germline loops: CDR1 SNHLY, CDR2 FYNNEI. The CDR3 loop spans 12 amino acids. Trimming stripped 8 bases from V and 5 bases from J, with 12 bases between. The CDR3 bases are TGTGCCAGCGGTACTAGTATTTATGGCTACACCTTC. It encodes CASGTSIYGYTF.